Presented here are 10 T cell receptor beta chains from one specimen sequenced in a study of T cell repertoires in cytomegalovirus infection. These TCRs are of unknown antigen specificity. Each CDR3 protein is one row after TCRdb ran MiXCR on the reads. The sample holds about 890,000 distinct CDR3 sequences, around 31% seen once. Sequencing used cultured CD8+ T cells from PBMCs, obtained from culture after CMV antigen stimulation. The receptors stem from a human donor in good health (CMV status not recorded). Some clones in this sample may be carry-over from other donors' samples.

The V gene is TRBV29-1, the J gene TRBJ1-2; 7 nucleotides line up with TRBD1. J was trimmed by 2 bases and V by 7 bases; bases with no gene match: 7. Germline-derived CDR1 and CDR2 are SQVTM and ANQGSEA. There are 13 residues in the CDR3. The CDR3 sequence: CSARGTDNYGYTF. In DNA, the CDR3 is TGCAGCGCCCGAGGGACAGACAACTATGGCTACACCTTC.

The CDR3 DNA reads as TGTGCCAGCAGCCGGACAGAGACAACTAATGAAAAACTGTTTTTT. Translated, it gives CASSRTETTNEKLFF. The rearrangement joins TRBV7-9 to TRBJ1-4, with D possibly TRBD1 on 6 matching bases. V was shortened by 5 bases and J by 0 bases, with 10 bases between the two germline ends. Germline-derived CDR1 and CDR2 are SEHNR and FQNEAQ (reference sequence). This CDR3 comprises 15 residues.

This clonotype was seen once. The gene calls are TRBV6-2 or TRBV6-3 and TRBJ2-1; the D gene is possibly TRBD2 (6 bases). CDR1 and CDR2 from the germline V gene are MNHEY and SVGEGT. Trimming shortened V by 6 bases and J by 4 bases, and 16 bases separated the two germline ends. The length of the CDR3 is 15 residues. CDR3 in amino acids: CASSRRGGFYNEQFF. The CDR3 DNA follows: TGTGCCAGCAGCCGGCGGGGCGGGTTTTACAATGAGCAGTTCTTC.

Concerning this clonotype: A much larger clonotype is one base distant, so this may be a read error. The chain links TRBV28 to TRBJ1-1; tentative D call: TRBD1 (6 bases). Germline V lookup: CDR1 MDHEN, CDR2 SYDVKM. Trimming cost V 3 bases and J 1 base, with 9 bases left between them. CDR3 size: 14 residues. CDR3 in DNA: TGTGCCAGCAGTTTTTGGGGGCGGAACACTGAAGCTTTCTTT. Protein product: CASSFWGRNTEAFF.

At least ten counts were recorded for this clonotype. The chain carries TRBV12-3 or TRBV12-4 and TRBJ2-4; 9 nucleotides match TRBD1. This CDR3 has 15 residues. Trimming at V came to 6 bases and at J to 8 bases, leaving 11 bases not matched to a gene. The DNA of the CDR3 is TGTGCCAGCAGCCAGATAGACAGGGGGAGCGACATTCAGTACTTC. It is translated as CASSQIDRGSDIQYF.

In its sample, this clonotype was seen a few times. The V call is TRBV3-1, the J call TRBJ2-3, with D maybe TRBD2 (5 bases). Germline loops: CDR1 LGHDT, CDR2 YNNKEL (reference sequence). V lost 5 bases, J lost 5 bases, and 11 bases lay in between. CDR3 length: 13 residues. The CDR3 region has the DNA TGTGCCAGCAGCTCCCGGACTGGAGATACGCAGTATTTT. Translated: CASSSRTGDTQYF.

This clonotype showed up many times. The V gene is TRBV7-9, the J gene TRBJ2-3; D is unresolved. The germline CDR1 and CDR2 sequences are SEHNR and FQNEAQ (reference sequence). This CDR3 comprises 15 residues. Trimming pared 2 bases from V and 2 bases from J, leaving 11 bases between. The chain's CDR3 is CASSLLVRATDTQYF. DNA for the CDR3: TGTGCCAGCAGCTTATTGGTAAGGGCCACAGATACGCAGTATTTT.

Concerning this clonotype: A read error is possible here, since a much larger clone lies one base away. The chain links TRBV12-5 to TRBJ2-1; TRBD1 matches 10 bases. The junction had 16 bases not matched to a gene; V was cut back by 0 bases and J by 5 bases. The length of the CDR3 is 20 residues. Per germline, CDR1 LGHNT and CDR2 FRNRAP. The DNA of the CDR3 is TGTGCTAGTGGTTTGGTAAAACGGGACAGGGGATACCCCCCCAACAATGAGCAGTTCTTC. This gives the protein CASGLVKRDRGYPPNNEQFF.

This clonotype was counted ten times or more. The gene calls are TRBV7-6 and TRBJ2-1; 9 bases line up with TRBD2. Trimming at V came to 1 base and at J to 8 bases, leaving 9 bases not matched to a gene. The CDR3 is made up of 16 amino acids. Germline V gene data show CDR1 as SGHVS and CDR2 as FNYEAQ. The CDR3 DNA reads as TGTGCCAGCAGCTTAGTGGCGGGGGGGCCCAACTATGAGCAGTTCTTC. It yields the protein CASSLVAGGPNYEQFF.

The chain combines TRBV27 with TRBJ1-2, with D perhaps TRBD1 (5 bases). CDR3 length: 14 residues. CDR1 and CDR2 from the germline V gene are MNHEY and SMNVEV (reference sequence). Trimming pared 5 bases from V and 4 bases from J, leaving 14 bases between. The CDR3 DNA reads TGTGCCAGCAGTCCAGGACGGACACTCTATGGCTACACCTTC. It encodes CASSPGRTLYGYTF.